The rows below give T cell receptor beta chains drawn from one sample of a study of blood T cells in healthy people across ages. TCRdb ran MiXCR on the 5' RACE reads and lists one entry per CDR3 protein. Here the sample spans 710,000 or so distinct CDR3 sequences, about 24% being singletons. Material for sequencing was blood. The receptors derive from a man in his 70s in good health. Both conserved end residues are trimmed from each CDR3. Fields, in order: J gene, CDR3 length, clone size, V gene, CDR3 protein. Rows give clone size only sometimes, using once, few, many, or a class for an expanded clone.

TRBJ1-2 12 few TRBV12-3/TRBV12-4 AGSRDTSMDGYT
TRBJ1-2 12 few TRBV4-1 ASSHPDRNYGYT
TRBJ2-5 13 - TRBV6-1 ASSPTRGIQETQY
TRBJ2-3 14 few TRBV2 ASSGVETGATDTQY
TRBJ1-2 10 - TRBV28 ASRKAGYGYT
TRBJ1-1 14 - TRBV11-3 ASSSGGTGRHTEAF
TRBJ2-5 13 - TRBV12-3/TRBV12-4 ASSLSSGTIETQY
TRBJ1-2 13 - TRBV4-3 ASSQDGGVGYGYT
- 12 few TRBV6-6 ASSQQGFSYEQY
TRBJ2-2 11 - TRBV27 ASKKTVTGELF
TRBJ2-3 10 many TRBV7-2 ASSSLPDTQY
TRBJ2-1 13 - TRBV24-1 ATSDQPTSVGEQF
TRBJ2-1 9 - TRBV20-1 SARATYEQF
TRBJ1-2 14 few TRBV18 ASSPGDRTGDNGYT
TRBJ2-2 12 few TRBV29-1 SGAAGTNTGELF
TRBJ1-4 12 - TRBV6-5 ASSTYRDEEKLF
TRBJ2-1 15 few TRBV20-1 SARAPFGGRGDNEQF
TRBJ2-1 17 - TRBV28 ASSKPGLAGENFYNEQF
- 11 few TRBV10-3 AISESQSYEQF
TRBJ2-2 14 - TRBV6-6 ASSYLPAGNTGELF
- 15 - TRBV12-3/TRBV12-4 ASSLSLAGGQTYEQY
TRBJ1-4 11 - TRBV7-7 ASSLGRHEKLF
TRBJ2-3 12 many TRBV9 ASSVAQRTDTQY
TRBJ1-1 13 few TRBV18 ASSPIRDVNTEAF
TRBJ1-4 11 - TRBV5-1 ASSWGSSEKLF
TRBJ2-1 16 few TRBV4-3 ASSQEYGGALRRNEQF
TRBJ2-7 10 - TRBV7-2 ASMTTIGEQY
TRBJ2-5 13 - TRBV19 ASSIFRRGGETQY
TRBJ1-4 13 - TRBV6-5 ASSPLTATNEKLF
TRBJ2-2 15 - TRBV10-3 AISESAPGANTGELF
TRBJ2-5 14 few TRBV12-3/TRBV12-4 ASSLGSGGGLETQY
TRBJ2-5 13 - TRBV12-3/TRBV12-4 ASSLFSGVKETQY
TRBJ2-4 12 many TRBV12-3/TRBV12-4 ASSLVAGNNIQY
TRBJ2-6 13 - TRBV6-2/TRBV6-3 ASKAIPSGANVLT
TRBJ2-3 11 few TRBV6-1 ATAGQGADTQY
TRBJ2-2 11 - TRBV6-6 ASGDRDTGELF
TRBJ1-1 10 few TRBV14 ASSQIRTEAF
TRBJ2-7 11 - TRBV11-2 ASRIPGRVDRY
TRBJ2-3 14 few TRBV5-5 ASSSSRDRGTDTQY
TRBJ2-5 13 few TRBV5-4 ASSWAGGGLETQY
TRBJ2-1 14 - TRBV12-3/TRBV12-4 ASGGTSGGLVHEQF